A selection of T cell receptor beta chains follows, all from one sample in a study of T-cell memory formation after mild COVID-19. TCRdb processed the 5' RACE reads anew with MiXCR; each CDR3 protein has one entry. There are about 430,000 distinct CDR3 sequences in the sample; roughly 24% occur only once, and around 9.5% lies in the top ten. Sequencing was performed on PBMCs or a T cell subset sorted from them (not recorded which). These receptors were collected from an adult woman who had mild COVID-19 (a few samples of this study predate the infection). Cell type and time point are not known. The CDR3 runs from the conserved cysteine through the conserved F or W. Each record gives: clone size, J gene, V gene, D gene, CDR3 DNA, CDR3 protein. D genes are given only for firm matches. Size is stated for part of the rows, as once, few or many counts, or as a class when the clone is expanded.

clone size: few
J gene: TRBJ2-5
V gene: TRBV9
D gene: .
CDR3 DNA: TGTGCCAGCAGCGTGGATGGGCGTGAGACCCAGTACTTC
CDR3 protein: CASSVDGRETQYF

clone size: .
J gene: TRBJ2-7
V gene: TRBV19
D gene: .
CDR3 DNA: TGTGCCAGTAGTGGGGGACCGACTGAGACCTACGAGCAGTACTTC
CDR3 protein: CASSGGPTETYEQYF

clone size: .
J gene: TRBJ2-7
V gene: TRBV19
D gene: .
CDR3 DNA: TGTGCCAGTAGTATCCTTTATCAGGTGAAAAGCTCCGAGCAGTACTTC
CDR3 protein: CASSILYQVKSSEQYF

clone size: .
J gene: TRBJ2-7
V gene: TRBV29-1
D gene: .
CDR3 DNA: TGCAGCGTTGTAGGGCAGGGGGGAGAGCAGTACTTC
CDR3 protein: CSVVGQGGEQYF

clone size: few
J gene: TRBJ1-6
V gene: TRBV28
D gene: TRBD1
CDR3 DNA: TGTGCCAGCAGAGCTGGACAGGCCAATTCACCCCTCCACTTT
CDR3 protein: CASRAGQANSPLHF

clone size: .
J gene: TRBJ2-7
V gene: TRBV4-3
D gene: TRBD1
CDR3 DNA: TGCGCCAGCAGCCAAGTATCGTGGACAGGTATCGGCTACGAGCAGTACTTC
CDR3 protein: CASSQVSWTGIGYEQYF

clone size: .
J gene: TRBJ2-7
V gene: TRBV2
D gene: .
CDR3 DNA: TGTGCCAGCGGGAACGACCTCTACGAGCAGTACTTC
CDR3 protein: CASGNDLYEQYF

clone size: .
J gene: TRBJ1-1
V gene: TRBV18
D gene: .
CDR3 DNA: TGTGCCAGCTCAGGGGGAGGGAACACTGAAGCTTTCTTT
CDR3 protein: CASSGGGNTEAFF

clone size: few
J gene: TRBJ1-2
V gene: TRBV12-3/TRBV12-4
D gene: .
CDR3 DNA: TGTGCCAGCAGTTGGGGGACGGCTAACTATGGCTACACCTTC
CDR3 protein: CASSWGTANYGYTF

clone size: few
J gene: TRBJ2-5
V gene: TRBV12-3/TRBV12-4
D gene: .
CDR3 DNA: TGTGCCAGCAGTTTAATAGGGCAAGAGACCCAGTACTTC
CDR3 protein: CASSLIGQETQYF

clone size: few
J gene: TRBJ2-1
V gene: TRBV19
D gene: .
CDR3 DNA: TGTGCCAGTAGATCAATACCCCCCAGCTATGAGCAGTTCTTC
CDR3 protein: CASRSIPPSYEQFF

clone size: once
J gene: TRBJ2-1
V gene: TRBV11-2
D gene: .
CDR3 DNA: TGTGCCAGCAGCTTAGATACGGGGTCCCAGTTCTTC
CDR3 protein: CASSLDTGSQFF

clone size: .
J gene: TRBJ1-5
V gene: TRBV7-8
D gene: .
CDR3 DNA: TGTGCCAGCAGCTTAGGAACAGGGATCACGCAGCCCCAGCATTTT
CDR3 protein: CASSLGTGITQPQHF

clone size: .
J gene: TRBJ2-5
V gene: TRBV11-2
D gene: TRBD2
CDR3 DNA: TGTGCCAGCAGCCCGGGACTAGCGGGAGTTGCAGAGACCCAGTACTTC
CDR3 protein: CASSPGLAGVAETQYF

clone size: .
J gene: TRBJ1-2
V gene: TRBV6-2/TRBV6-3
D gene: .
CDR3 DNA: TGTGCCAGCAGTGCCAATTATGGGAACTATGGCTACACCTTC
CDR3 protein: CASSANYGNYGYTF

clone size: .
J gene: TRBJ2-3
V gene: TRBV27
D gene: .
CDR3 DNA: TGTGCCAGCAGAACGGGGCTACCCACAGATACGCAGTATTTT
CDR3 protein: CASRTGLPTDTQYF

clone size: .
J gene: TRBJ1-1
V gene: TRBV2
D gene: TRBD1
CDR3 DNA: TGTGCCAGCAGTGCAGAACAGGGACAGGGTAAAGCTTTCTTT
CDR3 protein: CASSAEQGQGKAFF

clone size: few
J gene: TRBJ1-2
V gene: TRBV7-2
D gene: TRBD1
CDR3 DNA: TGTGCCAGCAGCTGGCAGGGGGGGGGCTACACCTTC
CDR3 protein: CASSWQGGGYTF

clone size: .
J gene: TRBJ2-1
V gene: TRBV29-1
D gene: .
CDR3 DNA: TGCAGCGTTAGAGGGACCTACAATGAGCAGTTCTTC
CDR3 protein: CSVRGTYNEQFF

clone size: few
J gene: TRBJ1-2
V gene: TRBV28
D gene: TRBD1
CDR3 DNA: TGTGCCAGCAGTTACAGGGACAGGGGGAATGGCTACACCTTC
CDR3 protein: CASSYRDRGNGYTF

clone size: few
J gene: TRBJ2-7
V gene: TRBV12-3/TRBV12-4
D gene: TRBD1
CDR3 DNA: TGTGCCATCCCGACCTACAGGGGTACCTACGAGCAGTACTTC
CDR3 protein: CAIPTYRGTYEQYF

clone size: .
J gene: TRBJ2-5
V gene: TRBV5-4
D gene: TRBD1
CDR3 DNA: TGTGCCAGCAGCTTTCGGACAGGGCAAGAGACCCAGTACTTC
CDR3 protein: CASSFRTGQETQYF

clone size: .
J gene: TRBJ2-4
V gene: TRBV7-2
D gene: .
CDR3 DNA: TGTGCCAGCAGCTTAGCGGGGGGCCGGGGAAACATTCAGTACTTC
CDR3 protein: CASSLAGGRGNIQYF

clone size: .
J gene: TRBJ2-7
V gene: TRBV9
D gene: TRBD2
CDR3 DNA: TGTGCCAGCAGCCCGACGGGGACTAGCGCCCACGAGCAGTACTTC
CDR3 protein: CASSPTGTSAHEQYF

clone size: few
J gene: TRBJ1-2
V gene: TRBV5-1
D gene: TRBD1
CDR3 DNA: TGCGCCAGCAGCTCCGGACAGGGTAATTATCCTGGTGGCTACACCTTC
CDR3 protein: CASSSGQGNYPGGYTF

clone size: .
J gene: TRBJ1-2
V gene: TRBV9
D gene: TRBD1
CDR3 DNA: TGTGCCAGCAGTTACCGGACAGGGAAAGTTGGCTACACCTTC
CDR3 protein: CASSYRTGKVGYTF

clone size: .
J gene: TRBJ2-1
V gene: TRBV6-4
D gene: TRBD2
CDR3 DNA: TGTGCCAGCAGTGGACTAGCGGGAGACCACAATGAGCAGTTCTTC
CDR3 protein: CASSGLAGDHNEQFF

clone size: many
J gene: TRBJ2-3
V gene: TRBV5-5
D gene: .
CDR3 DNA: TGTGCCAGCAGCTTACGGGGTCCTAGCACAGATACGCAGTATTTT
CDR3 protein: CASSLRGPSTDTQYF

clone size: .
J gene: TRBJ2-5
V gene: TRBV11-3
D gene: TRBD1
CDR3 DNA: TGTGCCAGCACTTGGACAGGCCGAGAGACCCAGTACTTC
CDR3 protein: CASTWTGRETQYF

clone size: few
J gene: TRBJ1-1
V gene: TRBV12-3/TRBV12-4
D gene: .
CDR3 DNA: TGTGCCAGCACCCGCGGGGAGGGAGGGATCCGAACTGAAGCTTTCTTT
CDR3 protein: CASTRGEGGIRTEAFF

clone size: .
J gene: TRBJ1-3
V gene: TRBV12-3/TRBV12-4
D gene: .
CDR3 DNA: TGTGCCAGCAGCGCTCCAGGGGCGGGGGCTGGAAACACCATATATTTT
CDR3 protein: CASSAPGAGAGNTIYF

clone size: .
J gene: TRBJ2-3
V gene: TRBV4-2
D gene: .
CDR3 DNA: TGTGCCAGCAGCCAGGACTCCCCCGCAGATACGCAGTATTTT
CDR3 protein: CASSQDSPADTQYF

clone size: few
J gene: TRBJ2-5
V gene: TRBV7-6
D gene: TRBD1
CDR3 DNA: TGTGCCAGCAGCTCCAAGTACCGGGACAGCCAAGAGACCCAGTACTTC
CDR3 protein: CASSSKYRDSQETQYF